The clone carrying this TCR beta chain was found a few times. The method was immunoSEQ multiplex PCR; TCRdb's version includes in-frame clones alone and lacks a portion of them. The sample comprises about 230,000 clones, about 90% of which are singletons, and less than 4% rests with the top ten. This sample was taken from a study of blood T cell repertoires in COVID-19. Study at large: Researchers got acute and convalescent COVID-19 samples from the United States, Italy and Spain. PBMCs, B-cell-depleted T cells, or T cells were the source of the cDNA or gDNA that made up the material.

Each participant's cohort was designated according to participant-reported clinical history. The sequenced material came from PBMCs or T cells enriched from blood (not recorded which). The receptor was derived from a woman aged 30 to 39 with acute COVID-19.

CDR3 sequence (DNA): TGTGCCATCAGTGAGAGGGGAATCGATCGAGCGATGGTCCAAGAGACCCAGTACTTC. It codes for CAISERGIDRAMVQETQYF. This chain joins TRBV10-3 and TRBJ2-5; D might be TRBD1 (5 bases). The CDR3 length is 19 residues. Trimming stripped 2 bases from V and 1 base from J, with 23 bases between. Germline V gene data show CDR1 as ENHRY and CDR2 as SYGVKD.